This TCR beta chain was sequenced during a study of CD8 T cells in Susac syndrome. When the RNA was reverse transcribed, random hexamers were used with an input of roughly 0.45 to 1 ug. Amplification of TCR beta CDR3 by immunoSEQ multiplex PCR spanned 54 Vbeta and 13 Jbeta. From the immunoSEQ multiplex PCR reads, TCRdb called clonotypes with MiXCR, one entry per CDR3 protein. Among around 280,000 distinct CDR3 sequences listed, more than 75% were seen once. The V gene lost 5 bases and the J gene lost 0 bases, with 14 bases spanning the gap. Looked up from germline, CDR1 is MNHEY and CDR2 is SMNVEV (reference sequence). The CDR3 length is 15 residues. The multiple sclerosis controls, all treatment-naive patients, had relapsing-remitting disease that was stable or active. The CD8+ and CD4+ T cells were negatively isolated, with the TEMRA cells enriched by FACS.

The chain joins TRBV27 to TRBJ2-7; D is undetermined. Material: CD8+ T cells from PBMCs. This sequence was found in a human donor with multiple sclerosis. The DNA of the CDR3 is TGTGCCAGCAGTCCGCTAGTTGTGAGCTCCTACGAGCAGTACTTC. This translates into CASSPLVVSSYEQYF.